A selection of T cell receptor beta chains follows, all from one sample in a study of blood T cells in healthy people across ages. TCRdb processed the 5' RACE reads anew with MiXCR; each CDR3 protein has one entry. The sample lists over 1.5 million distinct CDR3 sequences; around 50% were seen once. The sequenced material came from blood. The origin of the receptors is a middle-aged woman in good health. Each CDR3 is given with its conserved first and last residue. D genes are given only for firm matches. For some rows the clone size is stated as once, few or many, or as a class when expanded; others skip it.

size: NA; V: TRBV28; J: TRBJ2-7; D: NA; DNA: TGTGCCAGCAGTGGTCATGGGGGGCCCTCCTACGAGCAGTACTTC; CDR3: CASSGHGGPSYEQYF
size: NA; V: TRBV4-2; J: TRBJ2-5; D: TRBD1; DNA: TGTGCCAGCAGCCAACTACAGGGGCCTGGGGAGACCCAGTACTTC; CDR3: CASSQLQGPGETQYF
size: NA; V: TRBV7-2; J: TRBJ2-5; D: TRBD2; DNA: TGTGCCAGCAGCTTAGGGGGACTAGCGGGGGGGCCCCAACAAGAGACCCAGTACTTC; CDR3: CASSLGGLAGGPQQETQYF
size: few; V: TRBV9; J: TRBJ2-1; D: NA; DNA: TGTGCCAGCAGCGCGCAGATACAGGGTCCCAATGATGAGCAGTTCTTC; CDR3: CASSAQIQGPNDEQFF
size: NA; V: TRBV29-1; J: TRBJ2-3; D: NA; DNA: TGCAGCGTTCGAAGCGGGCTGAGCACAGATACGCAGTATTTT; CDR3: CSVRSGLSTDTQYF
size: NA; V: TRBV20-1; J: TRBJ1-2; D: NA; DNA: TGCAGTGCTCCCGCCCAGACACAGACTAACTATGGCTACACCTTC; CDR3: CSAPAQTQTNYGYTF
size: NA; V: TRBV20-1; J: TRBJ2-1; D: NA; DNA: TGCAGTGCTAGATCTGCCCGGACCTACAATGAGCAGTTCTTC; CDR3: CSARSARTYNEQFF
size: NA; V: TRBV4-1; J: TRBJ2-7; D: NA; DNA: TGCGCCAGCAGCCAAATCGGGGTCCCAAGCTACGAGCAGTACTTC; CDR3: CASSQIGVPSYEQYF
size: NA; V: TRBV28; J: TRBJ2-1; D: TRBD2; DNA: TGTGCCAGCAGTCGCGGGACTAGCGGAGCCAATGAGCAGTTCTTC; CDR3: CASSRGTSGANEQFF
size: few; V: TRBV4-1; J: TRBJ1-2; D: TRBD1; DNA: TGCGCCAGCAGCCACAGGGGGGCAAACTTCTATGGCTACACCTTC; CDR3: CASSHRGANFYGYTF
size: NA; V: TRBV29-1; J: TRBJ2-5; D: NA; DNA: TGCAGCGTTGGACCTCCGGGACGACAAGAGACCCAGTACTTC; CDR3: CSVGPPGRQETQYF
size: NA; V: TRBV28; J: TRBJ2-1; D: NA; DNA: TGTGCCAGCAGTCCCCACAGGGAGGGTGAGCAGTTCTTC; CDR3: CASSPHREGEQFF
size: NA; V: TRBV7-2; J: TRBJ1-2; D: NA; DNA: TGTGCCAGCAGCTTAGCCCTAAGAAGCTATGGCCACACCTTC; CDR3: CASSLALRSYGHTF
size: NA; V: TRBV29-1; J: TRBJ2-1; D: NA; DNA: TGCAGCGTTGACGCCCCCGACCGAACCTACAATGAGCAGTTCTTC; CDR3: CSVDAPDRTYNEQFF
size: NA; V: TRBV24-1; J: TRBJ2-3; D: NA; DNA: TGTGCCACCAGTGGAGGGGTCCCAGATACGCAGTATTTT; CDR3: CATSGGVPDTQYF